This T cell receptor (beta chain) was profiled in a study of beta chain features in type 1 diabetes. General study points: Researchers report that Type 1 diabetes patients had moderately but significantly shorter TCRB CDR3s across all four CD4+ subsets.

The study reverse transcribed the entire isolated RNA, so it sequenced expressed TCRB transcripts. Method: immunoSEQ multiplex PCR; TCRdb's copy keeps in-frame clones and lacks some. This sample has about 640,000 clones, with around 12% found just once. This clone turned up a few times. Its antigen is undetermined. The sample comprised naive CD4+ T cells from blood. The source is a man aged 30 to 39 with type 1 diabetes.

The chain's CDR3 is CASSSNPRVAGYTF. Written as DNA, the CDR3 is TGTGCCAGCAGTTCAAATCCTAGGGTTGCCGGCTACACCTTC. V gene TRBV27 combines with J gene TRBJ1-2; unclear D gene. CDR1 and CDR2 from the germline V gene are MNHEY and SMNVEV (reference sequence). The CDR3 length is 14 residues. V lost 4 bases and J lost 8, with 17 bases in between.